This T cell receptor (beta chain) was profiled in a study of cytomegalovirus exposure and HLA in healthy donors. Study-level points and caveats: A few CMV-associated chains were confirmed in vitro to be specific for CMV antigens. The tendency of first-cohort TCR clusters to co-occur in the 120 or so validation repertoires was the finding of a later analysis. Cytomegalovirus status was reportedly diagnosed by the classifier with high specificity and sensitivity.

Germline assignment: CDR1 SGHRS and CDR2 YFSETQ. The V gene end was trimmed by 5 bases and the J gene end by 2 bases; junction bases not matched to a gene: 13. CDR3 length: 18 residues. Clones were read by immunoSEQ multiplex PCR, and TCRdb kept only the in-frame ones, dropping some. The sample yields some 170,000 clones, around 92% seen once. The donors belonged to the approximately 120-subject validation cohort, separate from the roughly 670-subject first cohort. About this clone itself: The antigen is unknown.

The TCR sequence derives from a man younger than 35 in good health and CMV-seropositive. Sequenced: PBMCs. The chain uses TRBV5-1 and TRBJ2-2; TRBD2 agrees at 9 bases. The CDR3 region is CASSYRTSERANTGELFF. Written as DNA, the CDR3 is TGCGCCAGCAGTTATCGGACTAGCGAGAGAGCAAACACCGGGGAGCTGTTTTTT.